This TCR beta chain was identified in a study of blood T cell repertoires in COVID-19. Profiling relied on immunoSEQ multiplex PCR, and the TCRdb table lists in-frame clones only, not all of them. The sample carries over 200,000 clones, approximately 80% recorded once. This clone was observed once. The study assigned cohorts using participant-reported clinical history. This sequence originates from a woman between 45 and 65 years old with acute COVID-19. The specimen sequenced was PBMCs or T cells enriched from blood (not recorded which).

The CDR3 DNA reads TGCGCCAGCAGAACGACTAGCGGCACCGGGGAGCTGTTTTTT. As protein: CASRTTSGTGELFF. The gene calls are TRBV10-1 and TRBJ2-2, with 9 bases matching TRBD2. Per the germline V gene, CDR1 is WNHNN and CDR2 is SYGVQD (reference sequence). The CDR3 sequence is 14 residues long. Trimming at V came to 6 bases and at J to 4 bases, leaving 3 bases not matched to a gene.